This T cell receptor (beta chain) appears in the sequencing data of a study of early T cells in non-severe SARS-CoV-2 infection. At the level of the study: Sequencing of bulk RNA from unsorted whole blood was done, without chain pairing.

As for this clonotype: Its antigen is undetermined.

Study results and limitations: VDJdb matches were skewed toward anti-spike CD8 T cell responses.

This CDR3 has 15 amino acids. Germline trimming cut 4 bases from V and 5 bases from J; bases unmatched to any gene: 5. In the library, individual cDNA molecules carried attached unique molecular identifiers. TCRdb re-derived calls from the 5' RACE reads in MiXCR, one entry per CDR3 protein. The sample includes roughly 51,000 distinct CDR3 sequences, about 7.6% seen only once; the top ten take more than 9%. This receptor was taken from an adult who was a healthcare worker with PCR-confirmed SARS-CoV-2 infection or an uninfected control (not recorded which). The source material was whole blood, sampled at baseline. J is TRBJ1-5 and V is TRBV12-3 or TRBV12-4; 10 bases are a match to TRBD1. The CDR3 spells CASSSSGTGDQPQHF. CDR3 bases: TGTGCCAGCAGTTCCTCCGGGACAGGGGATCAGCCCCAGCATTTT.